A single T cell receptor beta chain is shown here with its context. No antigen is known for it. This sample is part of a study of cytomegalovirus exposure and HLA in healthy donors. Study background: Tens of millions of unique TCRs, all from HLA-typed donors, were included in an early release of the data.

Overall study findings and caveats: TRBV6-2, TRBV6-3 and other indistinguishable V segments were excluded.

Trimming removed 5 bases at V and 2 bases at J, with 12 bases between. Germline CDR1 is SGHTA and CDR2 is FQGNSA. The CDR3 runs 14 residues. Primers for the PCR totalled 60 Vbeta and 13 Jbeta. The assay was immunoSEQ multiplex PCR, and TCRdb's table has in-frame clones only and misses some. The sample includes about 140,000 clones, 80% of them seen just once. This receptor was taken from a man aged 40-50 years in good health and CMV-seropositive. V and J are TRBV7-2 and TRBJ1-2; perhaps TRBD1 as D (6 bases). Sequenced input: PBMCs. The CDR3 DNA reads as TGTGCCAGCAGCCGGACAGACACGAACTATGGCTACACCTTC. Residues: CASSRTDTNYGYTF.